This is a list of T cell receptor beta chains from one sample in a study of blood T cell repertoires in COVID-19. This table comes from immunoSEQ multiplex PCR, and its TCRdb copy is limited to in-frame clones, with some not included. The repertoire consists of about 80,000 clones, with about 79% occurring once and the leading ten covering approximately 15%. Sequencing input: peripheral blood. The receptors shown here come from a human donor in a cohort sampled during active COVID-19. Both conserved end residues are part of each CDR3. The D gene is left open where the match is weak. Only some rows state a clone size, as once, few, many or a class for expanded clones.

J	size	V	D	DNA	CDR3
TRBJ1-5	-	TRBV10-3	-	TGTGCCATCAGTGAGTCTGCAGGGGATCAGCCCCAGCATTTT	CAISESAGDQPQHF
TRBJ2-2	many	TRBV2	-	TGTGCCACTTGGGGAGGCACCATAGAACCCGGGGAGCTGTTTTTT	CATWGGTIEPGELFF
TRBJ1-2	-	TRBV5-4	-	TGTGCCAGCAGCCTCTGGGGAGAGGGTGGCTACACCTTC	CASSLWGEGGYTF
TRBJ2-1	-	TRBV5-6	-	TGTGCCAGCAGCTTGTCTTGGACAGTGGATGAGCAGTTCTTC	CASSLSWTVDEQFF
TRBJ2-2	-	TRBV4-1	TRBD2	TGCGCCAGCAGTTTAGTAGCGGGATCGAGACTCACCGGGGAGCTGTTTTTT	CASSLVAGSRLTGELFF
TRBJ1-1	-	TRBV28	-	TGTGCCAGCAGTACAAGCCCTCAGGGCACTGAAGCTTTCTTT	CASSTSPQGTEAFF
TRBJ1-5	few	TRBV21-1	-	TGTGCCAGCAGTTTCCCCCTCAGACAGAGCAATCAGCCCCAGCATTTT	CASSFPLRQSNQPQHF
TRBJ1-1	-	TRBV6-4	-	TGTGCCAGCAGTGACTCAACAGAGAACACTGAAGCTTTCTTT	CASSDSTENTEAFF
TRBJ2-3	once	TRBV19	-	TGTGCCAGTAGTATGTGGCTTGGGGAAAGGGCAGGGGAATGGGATACGCAGTATTTT	CASSMWLGERAGEWDTQYF
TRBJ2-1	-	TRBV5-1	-	TGCGCCAGCAGCTTCCCACTACCGAGCTCCTACAATGAGCAGTTCTTC	CASSFPLPSSYNEQFF
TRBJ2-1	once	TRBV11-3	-	TGTGCCAGCGGAGGACGCCTGTCCTACAATGAGCAGTTCTTC	CASGGRLSYNEQFF